This T cell receptor beta chain was sequenced for a study of OX40 agonist ivuxolimab in advanced cancers. Regarding the research as a whole: Ivuxolimab was an agonistic, fully human IgG2 monoclonal antibody directed against OX40 (CD134), a costimulatory receptor. Intravenous ivuxolimab was administered to patients every 2 weeks at six dose levels: 0.01, 0.1, 0.3, 1.5, 3 and 10 mg/kg. Of the 50 to 55 patients in dose escalation, about 20 had hepatocellular carcinoma, about 15 had melanoma, 9 had renal cell carcinoma and 9 had head and neck cancer. A male proportion of roughly 80% and a mean age of approximately 58 years, ranging from about 20 to 85, were recorded for the dose-escalation cohort. Patients were allowed to have had prior anti-PD-1, anti-PD-L1 or anti-CTLA-4 therapy, and approximately 40% of the dose-escalation patients had previously received checkpoint inhibitors. Three dose-escalation patients achieved partial responses, one with hepatocellular carcinoma and two with cutaneous melanoma. Peripheral TCRbeta sequencing aimed to test whether ivuxolimab altered TCR sequence diversity and caused clonal T-cell expansion. The paper covers the monotherapy dose-escalation part of the phase I ivuxolimab trial, which included N of about 56 patients. Broad study findings and their caveats: The antigen specificity of the clonally expanded peripheral T cells was not determined. Clonal expansion of both CD4+ and CD8+ blood T cells was observed from baseline to week 6 at doses 0.1 to 3.0 mg/kg. Low levels of normalized T-cell clonal expansion were also seen in some patients who did not respond. After ivuxolimab, CD8+ T cells had more expanded clones than CD4+ T cells on average. In the 0.1-3.0 mg/kg groups, partial responders had among the lowest normalized peripheral clonal expansion, particularly in CD8+ T cells.

Points on this clone: The antigen this receptor binds is unknown. No much larger clone exists at a distance of one base, and base qualities are not known.

Unmatched junction bases come to 4, with V trimmed by 0 bases and J by 2 bases. CDR3 length: 15 amino acids, cysteine to phenylalanine. Only the CDR3 part of the read is kept: 45 bases, read in frame from the first base. The germline V gene supplies CDR1 SGHAT and CDR2 FQNNGV. To sequence the TCRbeta CDR3 region, genomic DNA was isolated from the sorted cells. The immunoSEQ Assay was used for sequencing of TCRbeta CDR3 regions. The table comes from immuneACCESS by way of TCRdb, which keeps in-frame sequences with V and J called. Part of the clones is missing from these tables; in studies checked, under half for an unresolved V gene and the rest for unknown reasons. The sample table lists some 37,000 clones, around 89% of them with a count of one. Over 10% of the sample lies in the top ten. Patients with a history of autoimmune disease or receiving systemic immunosuppression were excluded from the trial. Peripheral blood for TCR sequencing was collected from all dose cohorts at baseline, on cycle 4 day 1, and on cycle 7 day 1. Samples came from an open-label, multicenter, first-in-human phase I dose-escalation trial of ivuxolimab. Adults with locally advanced or metastatic melanoma, renal cell carcinoma, hepatocellular carcinoma or head and neck squamous cell carcinoma were enrolled in the trial. Before TCR sequencing, CD4+ T cells and CD8+ T cells were sorted from peripheral blood as separate populations.

Sequencing used CD4+ or CD8+ T cells sorted from blood, obtained in a trial of the OX40 agonist ivuxolimab. The TCR sequence derives from an adult with an advanced solid tumor such as melanoma, head and neck, liver or kidney cancer. This chain is built from TRBV11-2 and TRBJ2-7; 7 middle bases align to TRBD1. CDR3 sequence: CASSLDWGTAYEQYF. Read as DNA, the sequence is TGTGCCAGCAGCTTAGATTGGGGGACAGCCTACGAGCAGTACTTC.